This TCR beta chain was found in a study of blood T cell repertoires in COVID-19. Background on the study: Sources were T cells, B-cell-depleted T cells, or PBMCs; the material itself was cDNA or gDNA.

This clone was picked up many times. Germline V gene data show CDR1 as SGHRS and CDR2 as YFSETQ. CDR3 length: 13 residues. The germline V and J ends were trimmed by 8 bases and 8 bases, with 16 bases remaining between them. In the source study's methods: It was from reference gene primer amplification that nucleated cell counts were estimated. Sequencing was performed with immunoSEQ multiplex PCR; in TCRdb, only in-frame clones are kept and a portion is missing. D and trimming come from the DNA, and the V and J calls and clone size come from that table. The table records over 600,000 clones, 80% to 90% of them present only once.

The chain employs TRBV5-1 and TRBJ1-4; perhaps TRBD1 as D (6 bases). Sequences were obtained from peripheral blood. The TCR originated in a woman between 18 and 30 years old with acute or convalescent COVID-19. The CDR3 coding sequence is TGCGCCAGTAGGACAGAACCCGCAGAAAAACTGTTTTTT. Translation: CASRTEPAEKLFF. Full variable domain (outside the CDR3, taken from reference TRBV5-1 and TRBJ1-4): KAGVTQTPRYLIKTRGQQVTLSCSPISGHRSVSWYQQTPGQGLQFLFEYFSETQRNKGNFPGRFSGRQFSNSRSEMNVSTLELGDSALYLCASRTEPAEKLFFGSGTQLSVL.